These 8 T cell receptor beta chains originate from one sample sequenced in a study of monozygotic twins with inflammatory bowel disease. TCRdb re-analyzed the 5' RACE reads; it lists each CDR3 protein once, without DNA. The repertoire table contains about 150,000 distinct CDR3 sequences. Material: blood. The receptor source for this set is a human donor with ulcerative colitis or Crohn's disease, or a healthy co-twin of an affected twin (not recorded which).

The chain employs TRBV5-1 and TRBJ2-1; the D call from TCRdb, TRBD1, cannot be confirmed without DNA. Germline CDR1 reads SGHRS; CDR2 reads YFSETQ. The CDR3 is 13 amino acids. The CDR3 loop reads CASSFQGYNEQFF.

The V and J genes are TRBV20-1 and TRBJ2-3; TCRdb selects TRBD2, and the lack of DNA leaves this call unchecked. The CDR3 is 13 residues long. From germline, CDR1 is DFQATT and CDR2 SNEGSKA (reference sequence). CDR3 amino acids: CSARDGGSGTQYF.

The chain joins TRBV5-5 to TRBJ2-3; TCRdb selects TRBD1, and the lack of DNA leaves this call unchecked. CDR3 size: 14 residues. Germline-derived CDR1 and CDR2 are SGHKS and YYEKEE (reference sequence). CDR3: CASSPGHLTDTQYF.

This chain links TRBV14 with TRBJ2-1; the D call of TRBD2 rests on TCRdb alone, since no DNA is present to check it. The CDR3 has 15 amino acids. Germline V gene data show CDR1 as SGHDN and CDR2 as FVKESK. CDR3: CASSQGLAVGDEQFF.

The chain uses TRBV3-1 and TRBJ2-5; the D call from TCRdb, TRBD2, cannot be confirmed without DNA. The CDR3 runs 16 residues. Germline V gene sequence: CDR1 LGHDT, CDR2 YNNKEL (reference sequence). The CDR3 loop is CASSLRTSGSRETQYF.

V usage is TRBV27 and J usage is TRBJ2-7; TCRdb outputs TRBD1, but without DNA this stays unchecked. This CDR3 contains 13 residues. From germline, CDR1 is MNHEY and CDR2 SMNVEV (reference sequence). CDR3 sequence reads: CASSSGLSYEQYF.

This chain uses TRBV10-3 with TRBJ2-7; without DNA, the TCRdb call of TRBD1 cannot be checked. This CDR3 contains 16 residues. The germline gives CDR1 ENHRY, CDR2 SYGVKD. The CDR3 sequence is CAISEAFPGVVYEQYF.

The CDR3 spells CASTLGRGTSYEQYF. The J gene is TRBJ2-7, the V gene TRBV5-1; TCRdb selects TRBD2, and the lack of DNA leaves this call unchecked. Germline V gene sequence: CDR1 SGHRS, CDR2 YFSETQ. The CDR3 extends over 15 amino acids.